Given below is one T cell receptor (beta chain) in context. The clone's antigen remains unknown. No base-level quality is on record; no much larger clone is a single base apart. The sample belongs to a study of CD8 T cells in Susac syndrome (dated by TCRdb to between 2017 and 2020). Regarding the study in general: The study used repertoire sequencing to test whether antigen drove CD8+ T cell activation and differentiation in Susac syndrome. CD8+ T cell repertoire clonality was compared between some 12 healthy donors, approximately 14 Susac syndrome patients and roughly 15 multiple sclerosis patients. Study-wide conclusions, independent of this receptor: The study acknowledged that relatively few individuals were included in the TCR sequencing and HLA analysis.

From its cysteine to its phenylalanine, the CDR3 spans 16 amino acids. Of the read, only the CDR3 DNA is kept; its 48 bases are in frame from base 1. In the germline V gene, CDR1 corresponds to SQVTM and CDR2 to ANQGSEA. V and J are trimmed by 7 bases and 0 bases, and the gene matches miss 7 bases of the junction. RNA was extracted with the RNeasy kit and roughly 0.45 to 1 ug was reverse transcribed using random hexamers. TCR beta CDR3 regions were amplified with the immunoSEQ multiplex PCR assay covering 54 Vbeta and 13 Jbeta segments. Bias from PCR amplification was corrected by using a synthetic template baseline for primer optimization and for computational correction. The published analysis was carried out like this. Reads were annotated to V, D and J genes according to IMGT and were analyzed with immunoSEQ Analyzer, with only productive sequences retained. Clonality was calculated as one minus the Shannon entropy normalized by log2 of the number of productive unique sequences. Public and private clones were assessed among the 100 most prevalent clones of each patient and control. Clones were defined as Susac-specific when absent from the healthy and MS cohorts, from fewer than 1,300 published viral clones and from other ImmuneACCESS disease sequences. TCRdb's own reprocessing of the public reads used fastp at Q25 and MiXCR and kept productive beta chains. Here each entry gathers all rows of one CDR3 protein and keeps the most common genes and DNA. Clone size and V and J calls follow TCRdb, not the original study. A total of some 160,000 distinct CDR3 sequences appear in this sample, 95% of them only once. The top ten clones comprise 0.15% to 0.2% of the sample.

Peripheral blood CD8+ and CD4+ T cells from healthy donors, Susac syndrome patients and multiple sclerosis patients were profiled by high-throughput TCR beta sequencing. Multiple sclerosis controls were treatment-naive patients with stable or active relapsing-remitting disease fulfilling revised McDonald criteria. Bulk CD8+ and CD4+ T cells were purified by magnetic negative isolation, whereas CD8+ TEMRA cells were enriched by FACS. Blood was collected in EDTA tubes and processed within 24 hours, with PBMCs isolated through density gradient centrifugation. PBMCs intended for TCR sequencing were cryopreserved in liquid nitrogen and thawed later in a water bath at 37 degrees C. A purity of at least 90% was achieved for sorted or isolated CD4+, CD8+ and CD8+ TEMRA cells.

The sequence joins TRBV29-1 to TRBJ2-1, with 12 middle bases fitting TRBD2. This receptor was obtained from a human donor with multiple sclerosis. The specimen was CD8+ T cells from PBMCs. The CDR3 region: CSAHGLAGSSYNEQFF. The DNA is TGCAGCGCCCATGGACTAGCGGGAAGCTCCTACAATGAGCAGTTCTTC.